This TCR beta chain was recorded in a study of T cell responses to AZD1222 COVID-19 vaccine. Clones were read by immunoSEQ multiplex PCR, and TCRdb kept only the in-frame ones, dropping some. Seen here are approximately 80,000 clones, 70% to 90% observed once, and the top ten hold approximately 3.6%. About this clone: As yet, its antigen is unknown.

Findings of the study overall: After the peak T cell response, and only then, were repertoires sampled.

Pooled in the analysis were second doses at about 4 or about 12 weeks. The sequenced sample was peripheral blood, obtained 28 days after the second AZD1222 dose. The origin of this receptor is an adult who received the AZD1222 COVID-19 vaccine.

CDR3 nucleotides: TGTGCCAGCAGCGGATGGACACCTGAACTGTTTTTT. Translated: CASSGWTPELFF. The V call is TRBV5-8, the J call TRBJ1-4, with a tentative D call TRBD1 (5 bases). In germline, CDR1 is SGHTS, CDR2 YDEGEE. Trimming cost V 4 bases and J 12 bases, with 13 bases left between them. This CDR3 is built from 12 residues.